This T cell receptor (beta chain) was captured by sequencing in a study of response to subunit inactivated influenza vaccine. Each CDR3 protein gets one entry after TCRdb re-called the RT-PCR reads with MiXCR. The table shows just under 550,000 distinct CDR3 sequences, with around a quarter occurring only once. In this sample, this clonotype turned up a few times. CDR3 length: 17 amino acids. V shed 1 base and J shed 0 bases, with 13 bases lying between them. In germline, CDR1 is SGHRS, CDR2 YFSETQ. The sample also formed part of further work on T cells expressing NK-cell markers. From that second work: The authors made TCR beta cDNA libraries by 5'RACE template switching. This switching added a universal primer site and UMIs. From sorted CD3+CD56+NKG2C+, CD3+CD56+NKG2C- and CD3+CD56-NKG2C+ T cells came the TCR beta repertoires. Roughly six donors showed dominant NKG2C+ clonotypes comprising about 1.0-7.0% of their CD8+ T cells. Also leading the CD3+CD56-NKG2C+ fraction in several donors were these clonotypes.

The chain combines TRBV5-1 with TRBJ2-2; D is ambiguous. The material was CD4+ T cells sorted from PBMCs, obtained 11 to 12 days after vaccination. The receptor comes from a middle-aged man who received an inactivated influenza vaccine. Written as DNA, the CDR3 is TGCGCCAGCAGCTTGCTTAGTGGAACAACGAACACCGGGGAGCTGTTTTTT. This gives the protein CASSLLSGTTNTGELFF. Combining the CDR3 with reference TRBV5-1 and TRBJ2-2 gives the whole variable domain KAGVTQTPRYLIKTRGQQVTLSCSPISGHRSVSWYQQTPGQGLQFLFEYFSETQRNKGNFPGRFSGRQFSNSRSEMNVSTLELGDSALYLCASSLLSGTTNTGELFFGEGSRLTVL.